This T cell receptor (beta chain) was observed in a study of cytomegalovirus exposure and HLA in healthy donors. Study information: The platform used for the 110 or so validation repertoires matched that of the approximately 620 first-cohort repertoires, a later analysis reported. Overall study findings and caveats: In vitro assays verified that a few CMV-associated chains recognized CMV antigens specifically. A list of about 180 TCR beta chains associated with cytomegalovirus was given.

The data were produced by immunoSEQ multiplex PCR, yet TCRdb's version contains in-frame clones alone and is incomplete. The data hold over 120,000 clones, with approximately 90% observed a single time. Remarks on this clone: What it recognizes is unknown.

This CDR3 has 15 residues. Trimming shortened V by 4 bases and J by 2 bases, and 15 bases separated the two germline ends. The V gene's germline CDR1 is SGHRS and CDR2 YFSETQ. Among the roughly 120 subjects of the validation cohort, separate from the roughly 650-subject first cohort, were the donors. The sequence was collected from a woman in her 30s in good health and CMV-seropositive. The sequenced material came from PBMCs. The chain combines TRBV5-1 with TRBJ2-5, with D perhaps TRBD2 (6 bases). The DNA of the CDR3 is TGCGCCAGCAGCCCCCGGGAGCGGCGACAAGAGACCCAGTACTTC. Its protein is CASSPRERRQETQYF.